This T cell receptor (beta chain) was sequenced for a study of blood T cell repertoires in COVID-19. Deletions cut 3 bases from V and 1 base from J, with 6 bases between. Germline CDR1 and CDR2: SGHTA and FQGTGA. This CDR3 region has 13 residues. Here immunoSEQ multiplex PCR was the method, and the copy in TCRdb shows in-frame clones only, minus some. The repertoire holds 200,000 to 250,000 clones, around 80% seen once, with roughly 8.7% in the top ten. The sequencing sample was made of peripheral blood. The chain uses TRBV7-3 and TRBJ2-5; TRBD1 is a possible D gene (5 bases). The origin of this receptor is a man aged 45-65 years with active or convalescent COVID-19. This CDR3 reads CASSLTVQETQYF. In DNA form, the CDR3 reads TGTGCCAGCAGCTTGACAGTCCAAGAGACCCAGTACTTC.